Following are 31 T cell receptor beta chains from one sample sequenced in a study of cytomegalovirus exposure and HLA in healthy donors. Assay: immunoSEQ multiplex PCR; the TCRdb copy retains only in-frame clones and omits some. The sample includes 200,000 to 300,000 clones, 75% to 90% of them seen just once. The sample taken for sequencing was PBMCs. The receptors were gathered from a woman in her 30s in good health and CMV-seropositive.

CDR3 region: CAWDRGASGRGYVEQYF. CDR3 bases: TGTGCCTGGGACAGGGGGGCCAGCGGGAGGGGATATGTCGAGCAGTACTTC. J is TRBJ2-7 and V is TRBV30; TRBD2 is a possible D gene (10 bases). CDR1 is GTSNPN, CDR2 SVGIG, per germline (reference sequence). V dropped 5 bases and J dropped 6 bases, with 29 bases sitting between them. CDR3 size: 17 residues.

V and J are TRBV7-8 and TRBJ1-1; D not certain. The V and J ends lost 1 base and 4 bases respectively, with 7 bases between them. CDR3 size: 13 residues. The germline CDR1 and CDR2 sequences are SGHVS and FQNEAQ. DNA for the CDR3: TGTGCCAGCAGCTTAGGAGGGCTCACTGAAGCTTTCTTT. Translating gives CASSLGGLTEAFF.

The chain combines TRBV6-5 with TRBJ2-5; 7 bases line up with TRBD2. V lost 6 bases, J lost 5 bases, and 9 bases stayed unmatched. The CDR3 spans 14 residues. From germline, CDR1 is MNHEY and CDR2 SVGAGI. Here the CDR3 DNA reads TGTGCCAGCAGCTATAGCGGGTGGCGGGAGACCCAGTACTTC. It specifies CASSYSGWRETQYF.

This chain joins TRBV10-1 and TRBJ2-7, with D perhaps TRBD2 (5 bases). Looked up from germline, CDR1 is WNHNN and CDR2 is SYGVQD (reference sequence). The CDR3 runs to 14 residues. V was trimmed by 3 bases and J by 3 bases, leaving 12 bases between them. The CDR3 coding sequence is TGCGCCAGCAGTGAATCCGGGAACTACTACGAGCAGTACTTC. Its protein is CASSESGNYYEQYF.

This chain joins TRBV7-9 and TRBJ2-1; unclear D gene. The CDR3 spans 12 residues. V was shortened by 2 bases and J by 8 bases, with 7 bases between the two germline ends. The germline V gene encodes CDR1 SEHNR and CDR2 FQNEAQ (reference sequence). Here the CDR3 DNA reads TGTGCCAGCAGCTTAACTTTCGATGAGCAGTTCTTC. It specifies CASSLTFDEQFF.

This chain connects TRBV11-2 to TRBJ2-3; TRBD2 matches at 7 bases. The CDR3 covers 14 residues. CDR1 is SGHAT and CDR2 is FQNNGV in the germline V gene. V was pared by 8 bases and J by 2 bases, with 7 bases of the junction left unmatched. The CDR3 coding sequence is TGTGCCAGCGCATATACTAGCGTCACAGATACGCAGTATTTT. Its protein product is CASAYTSVTDTQYF.

The chain links TRBV5-4 to TRBJ2-7; D ambiguous. Trimming removed 4 bases from V and 6 bases from J, with 14 bases in between. CDR3 length: 13 amino acids. Germline V CDR1 and CDR2: SGHNT, YYREEE (reference sequence). CDR3 residues: CASSLAEMREQYF. CDR3 DNA sequence: TGTGCCAGCAGCCTCGCCGAGATGCGCGAGCAGTACTTC.

This clone was seen only once. The V and J genes are TRBV4-2 and TRBJ1-1, with 7 bases lining up with TRBD1. The germline CDR1 and CDR2 sequences are LGHNA and YNFKEQ. There are 16 residues in the CDR3. Trimming removed 2 bases from V and 2 bases from J; junction bases left unmatched: 8. This CDR3 is CASSQRAGQINTEAFF. The CDR3 DNA sequence: TGTGCCAGCAGCCAAAGGGCGGGACAGATAAACACTGAAGCTTTCTTT.

The chain joins TRBV6-1 to TRBJ2-2; a possible D gene is TRBD1 (6 bases). In germline, CDR1 is MNHNS, CDR2 SASEGT. This CDR3 region has 13 residues. Trimming took off 6 bases at V and 7 bases at J, with 12 bases between the two ends. The DNA of the CDR3 is TGTGCCAGCAGGGGGGCGGACAGCGGGGAGCTGTTTTTT. It translates to CASRGADSGELFF.

This clone has a single count. This sequence joins TRBV29-1 and TRBJ1-4, with TRBD1 as a possible D gene (6 bases). The V end was cut by 6 bases, the J end by 8 bases, with 19 bases between. CDR3 size: 14 residues. The germline CDR1 and CDR2 sequences are SQVTM and ANQGSEA. CDR3 region: CSVSEGGIGEKLFF. The CDR3 nucleotides are TGCAGCGTGTCCGAGGGGGGGATAGGAGAAAAACTGTTTTTT.

CDR3 sequence: CASSRAGDYEQYF. The CDR3 nucleotides are TGTGCCAGCAGTAGGGCCGGGGACTACGAGCAGTACTTC. The rearrangement joins TRBV6-6 to TRBJ2-7; possible D gene TRBD2, 5 bases. V was clipped by 5 bases and J by 3 bases, with 11 bases between them. The CDR3 runs to 13 residues. Germline V gene sequence: CDR1 MNHNY, CDR2 SVGAGI (reference sequence).

This clone was picked up a small number of times. The rearrangement uses TRBV30 and TRBJ1-4, with a tentative D call TRBD1 (5 bases). Trimming stripped 1 base from V and 2 bases from J, with 8 bases between. The CDR3 extends over 14 amino acids. Germline values: CDR1 GTSNPN, CDR2 SVGIG (reference sequence). CDR3: CAWSAGRTNEKLFF. CDR3 sequence (DNA): TGTGCCTGGAGTGCAGGGAGGACTAATGAAAAACTGTTTTTT.

The rearrangement uses TRBV30 and TRBJ1-5; the match to TRBD1 covers 8 bases. CDR1 is GTSNPN and CDR2 is SVGIG in the germline V gene (reference sequence). CDR3 size: 18 residues. The ends lost 0 bases at V and 5 bases at J; junction bases unmatched: 15. This chain's CDR3 is CAWSVRAGGAILDQPQHF. CDR3 nucleotides: TGTGCCTGGAGTGTAAGAGCAGGGGGCGCCATATTAGATCAGCCCCAGCATTTT.

The chain carries TRBV19 and TRBJ2-7, with 7 positions matching TRBD2. CDR3 length: 15 residues. Germline loops: CDR1 LNHDA, CDR2 SQIVND (reference sequence). J gave up 0 bases and V 1 base, and 3 bases lay outside the gene matches. The CDR3 region is CASSIVGGSSYEQYF. The CDR3, as DNA: TGTGCCAGTAGTATAGTCGGCGGGAGCTCCTACGAGCAGTACTTC. Using reference TRBV19 and TRBJ2-7 for the parts outside the CDR3, the full variable domain is DGGITQSPKYLFRKEGQNVTLSCEQNLNHDAMYWYRQDPGQGLRLIYYSQIVNDFQKGDIAEGYSVSREKKESFPLTVTSAQKNPTAFYLCASSIVGGSSYEQYFGPGTRLTVT.

The rearrangement joins TRBV30 to TRBJ2-1; D possibly corresponds to TRBD2 (6 bases). The germline V gene encodes CDR1 GTSNPN and CDR2 SVGIG (reference sequence). CDR3 length: 15 residues. Trimming removed 7 bases at V and 9 bases at J, with 25 bases between. CDR3 sequence reads: CAFWGTGGALREQFF. The DNA for the CDR3 is TGTGCCTTCTGGGGAACAGGCGGGGCATTACGTGAGCAGTTCTTC.

The rearrangement uses TRBV25-1 and TRBJ1-2; the match to TRBD1 covers 12 bases. The CDR3 runs to 15 residues. Germline CDR1 and CDR2: MGHDK and SYGVNS. The ends lost 2 bases at V and 7 bases at J; junction bases unmatched: 5. The CDR3 here is CASSEPGQGARGYTF. The CDR3 DNA reads as TGTGCCAGCAGTGAACCGGGACAGGGGGCTCGTGGCTACACCTTC.

The V call is TRBV5-4, the J call TRBJ2-7; D is perhaps TRBD1 (5 bases). V dropped 0 bases and J dropped 1 base, with 11 bases sitting between them. CDR1 is SGHNT, CDR2 YYREEE, per germline (reference sequence). This CDR3 has 15 amino acids. CDR3 nucleotides: TGTGCCAGCAGCTTGGGGGCAGGGCAGTCCTACGAGCAGTACTTC. It codes for CASSLGAGQSYEQYF.

The table lists this clone with a count of one. J is TRBJ2-7 and V is TRBV15; 11 bases are shared with TRBD2. The germline gives CDR1 LNHNV, CDR2 YYDKDF (reference sequence). V shed 10 bases and J 2 bases; nucleotides not matched to a gene: 4. The CDR3 length is 13 residues. This CDR3 reads CASGTSGAYEQYF. CDR3 in DNA: TGTGCCAGCGGGACTAGCGGAGCCTACGAGCAGTACTTC. The full variable domain, its missing parts supplied by reference TRBV15 and TRBJ2-7, is DAMVIQNPRYQVTQFGKPVTLSCSQTLNHNVMYWYQQKSSQAPKLLFHYYDKDFNNEADTPDNFQSRRPNTSFCFLDIRSPGLGDTAMYLCASGTSGAYEQYFGPGTRLTVT.

The chain combines TRBV29-1 with TRBJ2-7, with 10 bases aligning to TRBD1. V shed 8 bases, J shed 4 bases, and the junction held 5 bases outside the gene matches. Germline CDR1 is SQVTM and CDR2 is ANQGSEA. The CDR3 length is 12 residues. This CDR3 reads CSFSGQGYEQYF. CDR3 nucleotides: TGCAGCTTCTCGGGACAGGGGTACGAGCAGTACTTC.

The chain recombines TRBV20-1 with TRBJ2-1; perhaps TRBD2 as D (6 bases). Per germline, CDR1 DFQATT and CDR2 SNEGSKA (reference sequence). The CDR3 is 11 amino acids. The V gene lost 4 bases and the J gene lost 9 bases, with 10 bases spanning the gap. CDR3 bases: TGCAGTGCTACGACTAGAGTTGAGCAGTTCTTC. Translated, it gives CSATTRVEQFF.

V and J are TRBV9 and TRBJ1-2, with 7 positions matching TRBD1. Germline assignment: CDR1 SGDLS and CDR2 YYNGEE. This CDR3 has 15 amino acids. Trimming took 5 bases from V and 3 from J; bases not matched to a gene: 10. CDR3 region: CASSVTSRGDYGYTF. Written as DNA, the CDR3 is TGTGCCAGCAGTGTCACTTCCAGGGGGGACTATGGCTACACCTTC.

CDR3 sequence reads: CASSSTGGRGNTEAFF. The CDR3 DNA reads as TGTGCCAGCAGCTCAACAGGGGGAAGGGGCAACACTGAAGCTTTCTTT. V and J are TRBV9 and TRBJ1-1, with 8 bases fitting TRBD1. The CDR3 is made up of 16 amino acids. The V segment lost 4 bases and the J segment 2 bases; nucleotides outside the gene matches: 10. Germline assignment: CDR1 SGDLS and CDR2 YYNGEE.

The J gene is TRBJ2-2, the V gene TRBV28, with 7 bases identical to TRBD1. The CDR3 runs to 14 residues. V lost 3 bases, J lost 5 bases, and 3 bases stayed unmatched. Germline CDR1 MDHEN, CDR2 SYDVKM. The CDR3 sequence: CASSFNRGTGELFF. CDR3 coding DNA: TGTGCCAGCAGTTTTAACAGGGGAACCGGGGAGCTGTTTTTT.

In this sample, this clone turned up once. This rearrangement joins TRBV11-3 to TRBJ2-5; no definite D call. Per the germline V gene, CDR1 is SGHNT and CDR2 is YENEEA. CDR3 length: 14 residues. The V and J ends lost 5 bases and 3 bases respectively, with 13 bases between them. The CDR3 sequence is CASSPSYEEETQYF. CDR3 DNA: TGTGCCAGCAGCCCCAGTTATGAGGAAGAGACCCAGTACTTC.

The rearrangement joins TRBV4-1 to TRBJ2-7; no definite D call. Trimming took 5 bases from V and 7 from J, leaving 15 bases between them. This CDR3 is built from 13 residues. The germline gives CDR1 MGHRA, CDR2 YSYEKL. The CDR3 loop reads CASSIRSSGEQYF. DNA for the CDR3: TGCGCCAGCAGCATACGGAGCTCTGGGGAGCAGTACTTC.

The chain couples TRBV15 to TRBJ2-7; 7 positions agree with TRBD2. The CDR3 is 14 residues long. Germline CDR1 reads LNHNV; CDR2 reads YYDKDF (reference sequence). V shed 0 bases and J 3 bases; nucleotides not matched to a gene: 2. The CDR3 DNA reads as TGTGCCACCAGCAGAGAGGCGGGGGTCTACGAGCAGTACTTC. Translated: CATSREAGVYEQYF.

This rearrangement joins TRBV5-1 to TRBJ2-3, with TRBD2 identical over 10 bases. CDR3 size: 17 residues. The germline V gene encodes CDR1 SGHRS and CDR2 YFSETQ. Unmatched junction bases numbered 8, after V lost 3 bases and J lost 1 base. The CDR3 bases are TGCGCCAGCAGCTCGGGACTAGCGTATGGGGGCACAGATACGCAGTATTTT. The encoded protein is CASSSGLAYGGTDTQYF.

The CDR3, as DNA: TGTGCCAGCAGTCCTCGGGACAGCGGAGTAACAGATACGCAGTATTTT. Its translation: CASSPRDSGVTDTQYF. V gene TRBV27 combines with J gene TRBJ2-3; 7 bases are shared with TRBD1. Germline V gene data show CDR1 as MNHEY and CDR2 as SMNVEV (reference sequence). This CDR3 spans 16 amino acids. Trimming removed 5 bases from V and 3 bases from J; junction bases left unmatched: 11.

This chain uses TRBV29-1 with TRBJ2-2; D is undetermined. In germline, CDR1 is SQVTM, CDR2 ANQGSEA. V was clipped by 7 bases and J by 1 base, with 7 bases between them. The length of the CDR3 is 12 residues. The CDR3, as DNA: TGCAGCGCATGGAGGAACACCGGGGAGCTGTTTTTT. Its translation: CSAWRNTGELFF.

This chain connects TRBV27 to TRBJ2-1; 7 positions match TRBD2. The CDR3 consists of 14 residues. Losses at the gene ends were 2 bases for V and 5 bases for J; bases not matched to a gene: 3. The V gene's germline CDR1 is MNHEY and CDR2 SMNVEV (reference sequence). As DNA, the CDR3 is TGTGCCAGCAGTTTAGCGGGAGACGACAATGAGCAGTTCTTC. Encoded protein: CASSLAGDDNEQFF.

The chain combines TRBV29-1 with TRBJ2-7, with 7 nucleotides matching TRBD1. Germline V gene data show CDR1 as SQVTM and CDR2 as ANQGSEA. Germline trimming cut 7 bases from V and 0 bases from J; bases unmatched to any gene: 6. The CDR3 spans 13 residues. The CDR3 coding sequence is TGCAGCGCCGTGGACAGGTACTCCTACGAGCAGTACTTC. Its protein product is CSAVDRYSYEQYF.